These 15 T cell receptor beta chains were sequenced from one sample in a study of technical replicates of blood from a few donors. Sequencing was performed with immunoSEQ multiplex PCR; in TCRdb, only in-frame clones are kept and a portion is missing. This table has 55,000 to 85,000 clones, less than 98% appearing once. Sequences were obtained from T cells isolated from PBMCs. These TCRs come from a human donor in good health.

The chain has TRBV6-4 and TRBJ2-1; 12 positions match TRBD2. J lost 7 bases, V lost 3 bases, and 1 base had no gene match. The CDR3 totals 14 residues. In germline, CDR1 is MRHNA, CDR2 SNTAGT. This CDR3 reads CASSDLAGGNEQFF. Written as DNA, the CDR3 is TGTGCCAGCAGTGATCTAGCGGGAGGGAATGAGCAGTTCTTC.

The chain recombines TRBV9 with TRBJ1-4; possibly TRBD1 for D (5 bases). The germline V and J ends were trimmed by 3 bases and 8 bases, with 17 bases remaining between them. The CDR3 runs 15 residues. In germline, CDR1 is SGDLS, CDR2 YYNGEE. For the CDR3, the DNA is TGTGCCAGCAGCGGGGGTTGGGGAGGGGCGGAAAAACTGTTTTTT. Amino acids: CASSGGWGGAEKLFF.

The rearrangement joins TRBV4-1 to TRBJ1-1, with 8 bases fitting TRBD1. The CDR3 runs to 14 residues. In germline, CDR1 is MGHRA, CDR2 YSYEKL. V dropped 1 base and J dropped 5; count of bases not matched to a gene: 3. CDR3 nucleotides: TGCGCCAGCAGCCAAGTACAGGGGGGTACTGAAGCTTTCTTT. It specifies CASSQVQGGTEAFF.

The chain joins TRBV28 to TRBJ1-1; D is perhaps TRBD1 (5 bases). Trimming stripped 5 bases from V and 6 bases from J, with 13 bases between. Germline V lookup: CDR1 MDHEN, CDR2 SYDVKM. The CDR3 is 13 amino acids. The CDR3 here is CASSRDRPPEAFF. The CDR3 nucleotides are TGTGCCAGCAGTAGAGACAGACCACCTGAAGCTTTCTTT.

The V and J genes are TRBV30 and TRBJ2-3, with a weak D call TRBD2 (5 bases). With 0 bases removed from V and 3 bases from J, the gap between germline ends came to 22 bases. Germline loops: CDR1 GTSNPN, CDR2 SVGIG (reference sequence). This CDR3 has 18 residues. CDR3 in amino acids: CAWSVDPGLARRTDTQYF. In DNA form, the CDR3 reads TGTGCCTGGAGTGTTGATCCCGGTTTAGCGCGGCGAACAGATACGCAGTATTTT.

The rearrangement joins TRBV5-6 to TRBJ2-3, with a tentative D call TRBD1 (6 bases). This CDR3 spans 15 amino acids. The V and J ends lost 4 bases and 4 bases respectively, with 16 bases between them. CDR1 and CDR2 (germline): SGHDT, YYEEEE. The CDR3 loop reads CASSRDMRRPDTQYF. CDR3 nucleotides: TGTGCCAGCAGCCGGGACATGCGGAGGCCAGATACGCAGTATTTT. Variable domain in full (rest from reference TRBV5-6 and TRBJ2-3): DAGVTQSPTHLIKTRGQQVTLRCSPKSGHDTVSWYQQALGQGPQFIFQYYEEEERQRGNFPDRFSGHQFPNYSSELNVNALLLGDSALYLCASSRDMRRPDTQYFGPGTRLTVL.

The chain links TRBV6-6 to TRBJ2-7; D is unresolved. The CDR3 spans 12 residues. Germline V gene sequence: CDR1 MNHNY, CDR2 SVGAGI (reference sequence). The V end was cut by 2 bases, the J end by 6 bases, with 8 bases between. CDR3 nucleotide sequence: TGTGCCAGCAGTTACCGCCCGGGCGAGCAGTACTTC. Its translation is CASSYRPGEQYF.

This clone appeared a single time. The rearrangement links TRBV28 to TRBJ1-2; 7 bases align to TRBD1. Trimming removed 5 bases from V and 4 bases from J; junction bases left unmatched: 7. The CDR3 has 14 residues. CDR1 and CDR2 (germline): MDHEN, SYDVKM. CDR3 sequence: CASSPGQSFYGYTF. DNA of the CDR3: TGTGCCAGCAGTCCGGGACAGAGCTTCTATGGCTACACCTTC.

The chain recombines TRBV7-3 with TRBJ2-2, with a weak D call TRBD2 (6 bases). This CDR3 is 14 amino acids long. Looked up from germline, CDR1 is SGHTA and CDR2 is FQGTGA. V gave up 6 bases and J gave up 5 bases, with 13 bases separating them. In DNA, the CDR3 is TGTGCCAGCAGTTGGGGCGGGACGACCGGGGAGCTGTTTTTT. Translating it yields CASSWGGTTGELFF.

The CDR3 nucleotides read TGTGCCAGCAGCTCCGACAGGGAGAGGGAAAAACTGTTTTTT. It specifies CASSSDREREKLFF. The V and J genes are TRBV7-9 and TRBJ1-4, with 7 bases aligning to TRBD1. The CDR3 sequence is 14 residues long. V lost 4 bases and J lost 8; bases outside the gene matches: 7. Germline CDR1 is SEHNR and CDR2 is FQNEAQ (reference sequence).

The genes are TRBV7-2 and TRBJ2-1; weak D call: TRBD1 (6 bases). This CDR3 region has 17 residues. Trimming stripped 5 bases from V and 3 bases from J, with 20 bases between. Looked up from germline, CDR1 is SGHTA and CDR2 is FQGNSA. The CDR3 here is CASSLLLTRGLYNEQFF. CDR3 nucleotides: TGTGCCAGCAGCCTACTACTCACCAGGGGCCTCTACAATGAGCAGTTCTTC.

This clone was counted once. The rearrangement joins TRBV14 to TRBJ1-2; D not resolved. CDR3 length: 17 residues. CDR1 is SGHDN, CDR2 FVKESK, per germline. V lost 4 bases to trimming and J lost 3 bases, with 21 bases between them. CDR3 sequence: CASSRRNAGEWDYGYTF. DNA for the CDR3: TGTGCCAGCAGCCGAAGAAACGCCGGGGAGTGGGACTATGGCTACACCTTC. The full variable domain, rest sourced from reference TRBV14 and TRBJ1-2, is EAGVTQFPSHSVIEKGQTVTLRCDPISGHDNLYWYRRVMGKEIKFLLHFVKESKQDESGMPNNRFLAERTGGTYSTLKVQPAELEDSGVYFCASSRRNAGEWDYGYTFGSGTRLTVV.

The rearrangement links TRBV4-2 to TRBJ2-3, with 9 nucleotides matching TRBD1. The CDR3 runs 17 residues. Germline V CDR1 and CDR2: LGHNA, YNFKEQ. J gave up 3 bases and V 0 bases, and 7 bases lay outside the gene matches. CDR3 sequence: CASSQETGTGLTDTQYF. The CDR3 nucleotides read TGTGCCAGCAGCCAAGAAACCGGGACAGGGTTGACAGATACGCAGTATTTT.

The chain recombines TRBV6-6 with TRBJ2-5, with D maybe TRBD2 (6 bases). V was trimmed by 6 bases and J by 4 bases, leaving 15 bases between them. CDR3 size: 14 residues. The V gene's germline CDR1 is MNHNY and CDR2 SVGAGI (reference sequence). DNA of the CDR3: TGTGCCAGCAGCCCCTCGGGGGTAGGAGAGACCCAGTACTTC. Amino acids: CASSPSGVGETQYF.

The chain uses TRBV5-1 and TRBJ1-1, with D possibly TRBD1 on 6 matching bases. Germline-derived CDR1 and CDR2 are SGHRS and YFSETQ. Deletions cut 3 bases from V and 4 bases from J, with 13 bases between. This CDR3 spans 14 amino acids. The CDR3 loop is CASSSRDISTEAFF. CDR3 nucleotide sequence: TGCGCCAGCAGCTCCCGGGACATAAGCACTGAAGCTTTCTTT.